This record concerns one T cell receptor (beta chain) sequence. The antigen remains undetermined. The record originates from a study of cytomegalovirus exposure and HLA in healthy donors. Study-level results: According to the study, 160 or so TCR beta chains were cytomegalovirus-associated. One later analysis, an examination of the 90 to 150 validation repertoires, found that first-cohort TCR clusters tended to co-occur in them. It was reportedly the case that the classifier diagnosed cytomegalovirus status with high specificity and sensitivity. Specificity of a few CMV-associated chains for CMV antigens was verified in vitro.

The repertoire was sequenced with immunoSEQ multiplex PCR; TCRdb's copy has only in-frame clones and lacks some. The sample has some 200,000 clones, 75% to 95% seen once. Germline CDR1 reads SGHAT; CDR2 reads FQNNGV. Trimming removed 1 base from V and 2 bases from J; junction bases left unmatched: 2. CDR3 length: 17 amino acids. This clonotype was sampled from a woman aged 18-35 years in good health and CMV-seronegative. The sequenced material came from PBMCs. The gene calls are TRBV11-2 and TRBJ2-7; TRBD2 agrees at 16 bases. This CDR3 is CASSLVGLAGGPYEQYF. The CDR3 nucleotides read TGTGCCAGCAGCTTAGTGGGACTAGCGGGAGGGCCCTACGAGCAGTACTTC.